This T cell receptor (beta chain) is drawn from a study of cytomegalovirus exposure and HLA in healthy donors. PCR used 60 Vbeta primers and 13 Jbeta primers. Profiling relied on immunoSEQ multiplex PCR, and the TCRdb table lists in-frame clones only, not all of them. The sample has about 180,000 clones; 65% to 85% are singletons. V shed 1 base and J 6 bases; nucleotides not matched to a gene: 3. In germline, CDR1 is MGHRA, CDR2 YSYEKL. This CDR3 is 14 amino acids long. This clone was detected a few times. The clonotype was recovered from a girl under 18 in good health and CMV-seropositive. The rearrangement links TRBV4-1 to TRBJ1-5; 7 nucleotides agree with TRBD1. The specimen was PBMCs. The CDR3 spells CASSQGQGGQPQHF. The DNA of the CDR3 is TGCGCCAGCAGCCAAGGACAGGGAGGTCAGCCCCAGCATTTT.